The clone carrying this T cell receptor (beta chain) came up once. Its antigen is undetermined. Time point: baseline, week 1 (first vaccination visit). Treatment denoted: pre-vaccination baseline after standard-of-care therapy. Libraries were prepared by immunoSEQ multiplex PCR; TCRdb keeps only in-frame clonotypes and omits some of them. The top ten clones hold under 3.5% of a sample with about 66,000 clones, approximately 86% of them seen once. V lost 8 bases and J lost 1; bases outside the gene matches: 7. Germline V gene sequence: CDR1 MNHEY, CDR2 SMNVEV (reference sequence). This CDR3 comprises 17 residues. The data stem from a study of a mutant IDH1 vaccine in newly diagnosed glioma. Across the whole study: Sex among treated patients split about 62% male, approximately 40% female; mean age was about 40 years. Study-level points and caveats: Altogether, almost 95% of patients exhibited vaccine-induced immune responses.

The clonotype originates from a man aged 25-45 years with glioma. This rearrangement joins TRBV27 to TRBJ2-6; TRBD1 agrees at 11 bases. The sample here was PBMCs, taken from a glioma patient treated with radiotherapy, temozolomide or both. The CDR3 sequence is CASAWDRGISGANVLTF. CDR3 DNA: TGTGCCAGCGCATGGGACAGGGGGATTTCTGGGGCCAACGTCCTGACTTTC.